This T cell receptor (beta chain) stems from a study of glioma-infiltrating T cells. The iRepertoire nested amplicon-rescue multiplex PCR amplified TCR alpha and beta CDR3s from RNA. TCRdb passed the multiplex PCR reads through MiXCR, listing each CDR3 protein once. The repertoire includes tens of thousands of distinct CDR3 sequences, less than 30% of them detected once, and 6.7% sits in the top ten. Notes on this clonotype: This may stem from a read error, because a much larger clone lies one nucleotide away.

There are 13 residues in the CDR3. In germline, CDR1 is WNHNN, CDR2 SYGVQD (reference sequence). The sample taken for sequencing was glioma tissue, nonneoplastic brain tissue, or PBMCs (not recorded which). The chain couples TRBV10-1 to TRBJ2-2; tentatively, D is TRBD2 (5 bases). This TCR came from a human donor with low-grade glioma or glioblastoma, undergoing nonglioma brain surgery, or in good health (not recorded which). CDR3 loop: CASSDLLTGELLF. CDR3 bases: TGCGCCAGCAGTGATCTCCTTACCGGGGAGCTGCTTTTT.